This TCR beta chain was found in a study of T-cell memory formation after mild COVID-19. Overall study: The two donors had largely donor-specific TCR clusters.

This CDR3 has 15 residues. CDR1 and CDR2 from the germline V gene are SGHTA and FQGTGA. V lost 2 bases, J lost 5 bases, and 8 bases stayed unmatched. With respect to this clonotype: What it recognizes is unknown.

TCRdb passed the 5' RACE reads through MiXCR, listing each CDR3 protein once. The table has 550,000 to 700,000 distinct CDR3 sequences, roughly 18% seen once. Study results and caveats: The SARS-CoV-2 specificity of second-wave clones reaching peak at day 37 remained unverified.

The gene calls are TRBV7-3 and TRBJ2-7; TRBD1 aligns across 8 bases. The sequence was collected from an adult woman who had mild COVID-19 (a few samples of this study predate the infection). Cell type and time point are not known. Input material: PBMCs or a T cell subset sorted from them (not recorded which). The CDR3: CASSLRRTGTDEQYF. The CDR3, as DNA: TGTGCCAGCAGCTTACGTCGGACAGGGACGGACGAGCAGTACTTC. Full variable domain (outside the CDR3, taken from reference TRBV7-3 and TRBJ2-7): GAGVSQTPSNKVTEKGKYVELRCDPISGHTALYWYRQSLGQGPEFLIYFQGTGAADDSGLPNDRFFAVRPEGSVSTLKIQRTERGDSAVYLCASSLRRTGTDEQYFGPGTRLTVT.